Listed here is a single T cell receptor beta chain. This receptor's antigen is unknown. Base qualities are missing; no much larger clone stands one base away. Conventional CD4+ T cells were purified from blood as CD25-low CD127-high cells before genomic DNA extraction. Repertoire analyses used eight healthy control donors as the comparison group. Receptors were amplified or captured by the immunoSEQ multiplex PCR assay. Rearranged TCR beta chain products were amplified from genomic DNA of sorted T-cell subsets and sequenced. The source study handled its data this way. Shannon entropy and Simpson indices were used to quantify the repertoire diversity of productive TCR beta rearrangements. Clonal expansion was assessed using the summed frequency of the 100 most abundant productive TCR beta clonotypes among total reads. The TRB repertoires were evaluated with a self-reactivity index based on amino acid usage at CDR3beta positions 6 and 7. Two-way ANOVA was applied to the repertoire analyses, whereas Student t or Mann-Whitney tests were applied to the flow cytometric analyses. TCRdb carries this immuneACCESS record with in-frame sequences only. Its versions omit some clonotypes, under half of them owing to an unresolved V gene in the studies checked, with the rest unexplained. The D gene and trimming were derived from the DNA, and the V and J assignments and clone size from that table. Counted in this sample were about 46,000 clones; 80% to 90% of them appeared once. The ten most abundant clones make up 0.51% of the sample.

The CDR3 goes from the cysteine to the phenylalanine over 12 residues. CDR3 DNA is the only sequence kept; it has 36 bases, read in frame from the first base. V is cut by 2 bases and J by 1 base, and the space between the germline ends is 3 bases. The germline V gene specifies MDHEN as CDR1 and SYDVKM as CDR2. The data are from a study of regulatory and conventional T cells in RAG deficiency (TCRdb year 2017). For the study in its entirety: High-throughput TCR beta sequencing was used to compare the diversity and composition of the Treg, conventional CD4+ and CD8+ T cell repertoires of RAG-deficient patients with those of healthy controls.

Study-level results and caveats: RAG-deficient patients showed markedly lower Shannon entropy and higher Simpson indices than control T-cell subpopulations. All patient T-cell subsets had shorter CDR3 lengths; Omenn syndrome patients showed >80% Treg-Tconv repertoire overlap at nucleotide and amino acid level. In Omenn syndrome and CID/AS patients compared with controls, approximately 98-fold fewer unique TCR beta sequences were detected from Treg cells, versus 9 to 10-fold fewer for other subsets. The CD25-high CD127-low cells sorted from Omenn syndrome patients may be peripherally activated cells rather than true Treg cells. Some T-cell subset analyses were not performed for some subjects.

This sample was also put to use in a study of regulatory T cells. As the second paper documents: For the multiplex PCR, 52 forward TRBV primers and 13 reverse TRBJ primers were used, and amplification bias was corrected with both assay-based and computational methods. In patients, repertoires had restricted unique TRB V-J pairs and skewed V and J gene usage, with regulatory T cells showing the most marked changes. T-cell receptor beta repertoires of sorted regulatory, conventional CD4+ and CD8+ T cells were compared between CD3G-deficient patients and healthy controls. Ficoll density separation was used to isolate peripheral blood mononuclear cells. Within the immunoSEQ assay, multiplex PCR amplified rearranged TRB loci from genomic DNA. An Illumina HiSeq platform was used to sequence the TRB amplicons. Custom algorithms error-filtered the raw sequences and aligned the raw sequences to reference gene sequences, after which the immunoSEQ online tools were used for analysis. The frequencies of productive and nonproductive TRB rearrangements were evaluated among unique sequences as well as among total sequences. Groups were compared by t tests, Mann-Whitney tests or two-way ANOVA performed in Prism software.

This receptor was obtained from a human donor in good health. Sequences were obtained from CD4+ effector T cells sorted from blood. This chain joins TRBV28 to TRBJ2-7, with no reliable assignment of the D segment. In nucleotide form, the sequence is TGTGCCAGCAGTTTAGAGTCCTACGAGCAGTACTTC. Its amino acids are CASSLESYEQYF.